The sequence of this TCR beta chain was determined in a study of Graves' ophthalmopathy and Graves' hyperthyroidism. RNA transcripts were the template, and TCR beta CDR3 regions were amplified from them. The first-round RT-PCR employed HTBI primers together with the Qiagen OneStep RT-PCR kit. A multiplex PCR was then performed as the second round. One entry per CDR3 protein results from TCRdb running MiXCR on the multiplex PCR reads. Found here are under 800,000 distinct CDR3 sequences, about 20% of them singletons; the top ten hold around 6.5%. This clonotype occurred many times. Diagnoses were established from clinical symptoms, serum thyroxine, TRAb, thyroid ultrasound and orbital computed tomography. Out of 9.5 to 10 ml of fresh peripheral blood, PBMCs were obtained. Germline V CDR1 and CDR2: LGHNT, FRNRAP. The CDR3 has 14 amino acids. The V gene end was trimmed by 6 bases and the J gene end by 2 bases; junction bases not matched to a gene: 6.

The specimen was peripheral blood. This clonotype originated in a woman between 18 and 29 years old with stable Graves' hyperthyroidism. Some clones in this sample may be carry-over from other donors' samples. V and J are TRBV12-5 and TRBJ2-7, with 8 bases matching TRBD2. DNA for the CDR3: TGTGCTAGTGGATACGGGGGGGGCCCCTACGAGCAGTACTTC. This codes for CASGYGGGPYEQYF.